Below, one T cell receptor (beta chain) is given with its context. Data came from immunoSEQ multiplex PCR; TCRdb stores just in-frame clones and leaves some out. The sample includes 45,000 to 60,000 clones, about 90% of them seen just once. CDR1 and CDR2 from the germline V gene are SNHLY and FYNNEI. The V and J ends lost 3 bases and 1 base, in that order; junction bases with no gene match: 1. The CDR3 is made up of 14 amino acids. The entry originates in a study of OX40 agonist ivuxolimab in advanced cancers. The sequenced sample was CD4+ or CD8+ T cells sorted from blood, obtained in a trial of the OX40 agonist ivuxolimab. This receptor was taken from an adult with an advanced solid tumor such as melanoma, head and neck, liver or kidney cancer. The chain employs TRBV2 and TRBJ2-3; 7 positions agree with TRBD2. Here the CDR3 reads CASSELAGTDTQYF. In DNA, the CDR3 is TGTGCCAGCAGTGAGCTAGCGGGCACAGATACGCAGTATTTT.